Listed below are T cell receptor beta chains from one sample, sequenced in a study of blood T cell repertoires in COVID-19. TCRdb's copy holds only in-frame clones and misses some; the assay was immunoSEQ multiplex PCR. The repertoire consists of 200,000 to 250,000 clones, with over 60% occurring once and the leading ten covering 5.5%. Sequencing was performed on peripheral blood. Receptor source: an older woman with acute or convalescent COVID-19. Both conserved end residues are part of each CDR3. The D gene is left open where the match is weak. Clone size is stated in some rows and not others, as once, few, many or a class when expanded.

D gene,J gene,clone size,V gene,CDR3 DNA,CDR3 protein
TRBD1,TRBJ1-5,once,TRBV7-2,TGTGCCAGCAGCTTTTCCGGGACAGGGGACCAGCCCCAGCATTTT,CASSFSGTGDQPQHF
TRBD1,TRBJ2-7,.,TRBV9,TGTGCCAGCAGCGTAAAGACAGGGAACGACTACGAGCAGTACTTC,CASSVKTGNDYEQYF
.,TRBJ1-1,.,TRBV6-5,TGTGCCAGCAGTCTCAGGGGCACTGAAGCTTTCTTT,CASSLRGTEAFF
TRBD1,TRBJ2-2,.,TRBV24-1,TGTGCCACCAGTCGTCCGACAGGGGTGGACACCGGGGAGCTGTTTTTT,CATSRPTGVDTGELFF
TRBD1,TRBJ2-3,few,TRBV19,TGTGCCAGTAGTCGGACAGGGCTCACAGATACGCAGTATTTT,CASSRTGLTDTQYF
TRBD2,TRBJ2-3,.,TRBV3-1/TRBV3-2,TGTGCCAGCAGCCCACCTCTAGCGGGAGTACAAGATACGCAGTATTTT,CASSPPLAGVQDTQYF
.,TRBJ1-4,.,TRBV6-5,TGTGCCAGCTTGGCAGGGATCACCGCTTTTGAAAAACTGTTTTTT,CASLAGITAFEKLFF
.,TRBJ1-5,.,TRBV6-4,TGTGCCAGCAGCCTAGAACAGGGTCAGCCCCAGCATTTT,CASSLEQGQPQHF
.,TRBJ2-7,.,TRBV5-1,TGCGCCAGCCACTCTGGAGCGACTTCCTACGAGCAGTACTTC,CASHSGATSYEQYF
.,TRBJ2-7,.,TRBV27,TGTGCCAGCAGTCTCCGGCCCCCGACTGGCTACGAGCAGTACTTC,CASSLRPPTGYEQYF
TRBD2,TRBJ2-7,.,TRBV5-6,TGTGCCAGCAGCCTACTGGGACTAGCGGACGAGCAGTACTTC,CASSLLGLADEQYF
.,TRBJ2-2,.,TRBV27,TGTGCCAGCAAACCGGGACATTTGAACACCGGGGAGCTGTTTTTT,CASKPGHLNTGELFF
.,TRBJ1-1,few,TRBV5-1,TGCGCCAGCAGCTCAGACCACAGGAACACTGAAGCTTTCTTT,CASSSDHRNTEAFF
.,TRBJ2-7,.,TRBV27,TGTGCCAGCAGTCCGGAGGGGTACGAGCAGTACTTC,CASSPEGYEQYF
.,TRBJ2-7,.,TRBV20-1,TGCAGTGCTAGTGGTTGGAGGGAGGTCAACGAGCAGTACTTC,CSASGWREVNEQYF
TRBD2,TRBJ2-5,.,TRBV5-5,TGTGCCAGCAGCGGCCAGACTAGCGCCCCCGGAGAGACCCAGTACTTC,CASSGQTSAPGETQYF
TRBD2,TRBJ2-7,few,TRBV29-1,TGCAGCGTTGAACGGGAGGGCCACGAGCAGTACTTC,CSVEREGHEQYF
.,TRBJ2-1,.,TRBV9,TGTGCCAGCAGCGACCTAGGAACGAGCTCCTACAATGAGCAGTTCTTC,CASSDLGTSSYNEQFF
.,TRBJ1-1,.,TRBV5-1,TGCGCCAGCAGCTTTGAGGGGAACACTGAAGCTTTCTTT,CASSFEGNTEAFF
.,TRBJ2-2,.,TRBV11-3,TGTGCCAGCAGCTTATCTAGTACCGGGGAGCTGTTTTTT,CASSLSSTGELFF
TRBD1,TRBJ2-1,.,TRBV5-4,TGTGCCAGCAGCCCCGGGACAGGCTCCTACAATGAGCAGTTCTTC,CASSPGTGSYNEQFF
.,TRBJ2-2,few,TRBV5-5,TGTGCCAGCTTGGGGCGGACAGTAAACGGGGAGCTGTTTTTT,CASLGRTVNGELFF